This T cell receptor (beta chain) stems from a study of cytomegalovirus exposure and HLA in healthy donors. Trimming pared 4 bases from V and 3 bases from J, leaving 20 bases between. The CDR3 extends over 16 amino acids. Germline CDR1 and CDR2: SGHRS and YFSETQ. Primers for the PCR totalled 60 Vbeta and 13 Jbeta. This table comes from immunoSEQ multiplex PCR, and its TCRdb copy is limited to in-frame clones, with some not included. The sample lists roughly 140,000 clones, more than 70% seen once, with around 1.9% in the top ten. The sequencing input was PBMCs. The origin of this receptor is a woman aged 40 to 50 in good health and CMV-seronegative. The genes are TRBV5-1 and TRBJ2-7, with D possibly TRBD2 on 7 matching bases. The CDR3 sequence is CASSPLGGGPYYEQYF. CDR3 coding DNA: TGCGCCAGCAGCCCTCTGGGAGGGGGGCCCTACTACGAGCAGTACTTC.